This TCR beta chain was identified during a study of CD8+ T cells in alopecia areata. Study context: Those treated were given oral tofacitinib at 5 to 10 mg twice daily.

Stated treatment: oral pan-JAK inhibitor, 5-10 mg twice daily. Following extraction, RNA underwent reverse transcription to cDNA, which served as the sequencing template. Method: immunoSEQ multiplex PCR; TCRdb's copy keeps in-frame clones and lacks some. The table records 150,000 or so clones, approximately 86% of them present only once. Germline assignment: CDR1 SEHNR and CDR2 FQNEAQ (reference sequence). The CDR3 covers 12 residues. Trimming took off 10 bases at V and 3 bases at J, with 9 bases between the two ends. The sample consisted of CD8+ T cells sorted from blood, taken at week 4, from a patient treated with tofacitinib. J is TRBJ2-2 and V is TRBV7-9, with D maybe TRBD2 (5 bases). The TCR sequence derives from a human donor with alopecia areata. The CDR3 DNA sequence: TGTGCCACCAAGGAGGACACCGGGGAGCTGTTTTTT. Its protein product is CATKEDTGELFF.